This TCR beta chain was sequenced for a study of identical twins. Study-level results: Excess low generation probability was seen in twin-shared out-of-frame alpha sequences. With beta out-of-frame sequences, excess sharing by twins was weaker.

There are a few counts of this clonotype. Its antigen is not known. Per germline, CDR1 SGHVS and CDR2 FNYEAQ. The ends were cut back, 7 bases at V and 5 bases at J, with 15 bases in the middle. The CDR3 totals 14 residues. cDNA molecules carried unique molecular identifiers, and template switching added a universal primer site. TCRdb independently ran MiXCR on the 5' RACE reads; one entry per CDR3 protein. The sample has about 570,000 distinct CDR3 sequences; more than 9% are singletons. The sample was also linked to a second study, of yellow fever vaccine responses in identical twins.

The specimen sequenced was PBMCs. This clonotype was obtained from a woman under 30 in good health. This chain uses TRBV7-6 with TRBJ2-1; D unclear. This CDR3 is CASTPASGHNEQFF. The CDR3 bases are TGTGCCAGCACCCCGGCTAGTGGTCACAATGAGCAGTTCTTC.